This passage covers 28 T cell receptor beta chains from one sample sequenced in a study of blood T cell repertoires in COVID-19. Clones were sequenced by immunoSEQ multiplex PCR, and TCRdb holds only the in-frame ones, with some missing. The repertoire includes roughly 60,000 clones, approximately 72% of them detected once, and 4.8% sits in the top ten. Sequencing used peripheral blood. The receptors come from a woman between 70 and 85 years old with COVID-19, enrolled during active disease.

Comment on this clone: One end of the junction varies from germline; a read error may be responsible. The V gene is TRBV7-2, the J gene TRBJ1-1, with TRBD1 as a possible D gene (5 bases). This CDR3 spans 13 amino acids. Germline V CDR1 and CDR2: SGHTA, FQGNSA. In DNA form, the CDR3 reads TGTGCCAGCAGCAGGGGCCCACAGGATCTCGCTTCCTTT. Translation: CASSRGPQDLASF.

This clone was observed a handful of times. The rearrangement uses TRBV5-1 and TRBJ2-1; TRBD2 agrees at 10 bases. J gave up 3 bases and V 2 bases, and 2 bases lay outside the gene matches. From germline, CDR1 is SGHRS and CDR2 YFSETQ. This CDR3 is built from 15 residues. DNA of the CDR3: TGCGCCAGCAGCTTTGGACTAGCGGACTACAATGAGCAGTTCTTC. This sequence encodes CASSFGLADYNEQFF.

This chain uses TRBV12-3 or TRBV12-4 with TRBJ2-7; D is possibly TRBD2 (5 bases). The CDR3 sequence is 12 residues long. Trimming pared 6 bases from V and 5 bases from J, leaving 11 bases between. In nucleotides, the CDR3 is TGTGCCAGCAGCCTAAGGCGGGACGAGCAGTACTTC. Protein sequence: CASSLRRDEQYF.

The chain has TRBV19 and TRBJ2-7, with TRBD1 identical over 10 bases. Germline trimming cut 4 bases from V and 2 bases from J; bases unmatched to any gene: 5. Germline V gene lookup returns CDR1 LNHDA and CDR2 SQIVND (reference sequence). The CDR3 length is 15 residues. In nucleotides, the CDR3 is TGTGCCAGTAGTAAGACAGGGGGCCTCGCCTACGAGCAGTACTTC. This translates into CASSKTGGLAYEQYF.

This chain joins TRBV9 and TRBJ1-1; tentatively, D is TRBD1 (5 bases). CDR1 is SGDLS, CDR2 YYNGEE, per germline. Trimming cost V 1 base and J 1 base, with 5 bases left between them. This CDR3 is 13 amino acids long. DNA for the CDR3: TGTGCCAGCAGCGTACAGGGGAACACTGAAGCTTTCTTT. Its protein is CASSVQGNTEAFF.

The chain links TRBV6-2 or TRBV6-3 to TRBJ2-7; the D gene is possibly TRBD2 (6 bases). Looked up from germline, CDR1 is MNHEY and CDR2 is SVGEGT. CDR3 length: 15 residues. With 7 bases removed from V and 5 bases from J, the gap between germline ends came to 21 bases. The CDR3 here is CASTPGGPSRNEQYF. The CDR3 bases are TGTGCCAGCACCCCAGGAGGGCCGTCCAGGAACGAGCAGTACTTC.

This clone was counted a single time. The chain employs TRBV6-2 or TRBV6-3 and TRBJ2-3, with 12 bases that match TRBD2. CDR1 is MNHEY and CDR2 is SVGEGT in the germline V gene. J lost 5 bases, V lost 5 bases, and 14 bases had no gene match. This CDR3 comprises 18 residues. This chain's CDR3 is CASSPTPPLAGGIDTQYF. CDR3 sequence (DNA): TGTGCCAGCAGTCCCACGCCACCCCTAGCGGGAGGGATAGATACGCAGTATTTT.

V is TRBV6-5 and J is TRBJ1-2; D is ambiguous. V was cut by 10 bases and J by 8 bases, with 17 bases left in between. The CDR3 covers 12 residues. From germline, CDR1 is MNHEY and CDR2 SVGAGI. The DNA for the CDR3 is TGTGCCATCAAAGGAGGTGGTCGGGGCTACACCTTC. Translated, it gives CAIKGGGRGYTF.

This sequence joins TRBV5-6 and TRBJ2-1; 16 bases line up with TRBD2. The CDR3 covers 14 residues. Trimming at V came to 3 bases and at J to 15 bases, leaving 6 bases not matched to a gene. The germline V gene has CDR1 SGHDT and CDR2 YYEEEE. The CDR3 DNA follows: TGTGCCAGCAGCTCGGGACTAGCGGGAGGGCCGGGGTTCTTC. Protein product: CASSSGLAGGPGFF.

The J gene is TRBJ2-1, the V gene TRBV29-1; no firm D call. Germline CDR1 reads SQVTM; CDR2 reads ANQGSEA. The CDR3 has 11 amino acids. Trimming left V 5 bases short and J 4 bases short, with 6 bases between. The CDR3: CSVSVYNEQFF. The CDR3 DNA sequence: TGCAGCGTTAGCGTTTACAATGAGCAGTTCTTC.

The chain carries TRBV19 and TRBJ1-2; TRBD1 might be the D (6 bases). V was trimmed by 1 base and J by 2 bases, leaving 14 bases between them. CDR1 is LNHDA and CDR2 is SQIVND in the germline V gene (reference sequence). This CDR3 is 16 amino acids long. The CDR3 is CASSIADSGLNYGYTF. CDR3 nucleotides: TGTGCCAGTAGTATAGCGGACAGCGGTCTGAACTATGGCTACACCTTC.

The V and J genes are TRBV5-8 and TRBJ2-6; weak D call: TRBD2 (6 bases). Germline V gene lookup returns CDR1 SGHTS and CDR2 YDEGEE. The CDR3 is 16 amino acids. V was clipped by 1 base and J by 0 bases, with 8 bases between them. CDR3 residues: CASSLLGGSGANVLTF. DNA of the CDR3: TGTGCCAGCAGCTTGCTGGGGGGCTCTGGGGCCAACGTCCTGACTTTC.

Concerning this clone: Germline and junction disagree at one end, which may indicate a read error. The rearrangement links TRBV7-7 to TRBJ2-1; possible D gene TRBD2, 5 bases. From germline, CDR1 is SSHAT and CDR2 FNYEAQ (reference sequence). CDR3 length equals 13 residues. The DNA of the CDR3 is TGTGCTAGCAGCTTATTGGCCGCGGGTGAGCAGTTCTTC. Its translation is CASSLLAAGEQFF.

The J gene is TRBJ2-1, the V gene TRBV6-2 or TRBV6-3; 7 positions agree with TRBD1. Trimming removed 7 bases from V and 3 bases from J; junction bases left unmatched: 6. CDR1 is MNHEY and CDR2 is SVGEGT in the germline V gene. The CDR3 is made up of 14 amino acids. This CDR3 reads CASTPGQYYNEQFF. The DNA of the CDR3 is TGTGCCAGCACCCCGGGACAGTACTACAATGAGCAGTTCTTC.

The V call is TRBV25-1, the J call TRBJ2-7; 9 bases fit TRBD1. The CDR3 totals 15 residues. Unmatched junction bases numbered 13, after V lost 6 bases and J lost 7 bases. CDR1 and CDR2 (germline): MGHDK, SYGVNS. This chain's CDR3 is CASRKEGQGPREQYV. CDR3 coding DNA: TGTGCCAGCAGAAAGGAAGGACAGGGGCCGAGGGAGCAGTACGTC.

The rearrangement links TRBV7-8 to TRBJ2-1, with 10 positions matching TRBD2. The germline V gene has CDR1 SGHVS and CDR2 FQNEAQ. V was pared by 2 bases and J by 3 bases, with 7 bases of the junction left unmatched. The CDR3 sequence is 17 residues long. The CDR3 DNA reads TGTGCCAGCAGCTTAACTTCGGGACTAGCGAGCTACAATGAGCAGTTCTTC. Amino acids: CASSLTSGLASYNEQFF.

The chain is built from TRBV7-6 and TRBJ2-7; D may be TRBD1 (7 bases). Trimming pared 5 bases from V and 7 bases from J, leaving 15 bases between. The germline V gene encodes CDR1 SGHVS and CDR2 FNYEAQ. The CDR3 runs to 13 residues. The CDR3 nucleotides read TGTGCCAGCAGCCGCGTTCAGGGGGGAGAGCAGTACGTC. This encodes CASSRVQGGEQYV.

The CDR3 nucleotides read TGTGCCAGCAGTCCAAGAGTACACGGGGGGGAGCTGTTTTTT. It translates to CASSPRVHGGELFF. V usage is TRBV14 and J usage is TRBJ2-2, with unresolved D. Germline V gene lookup returns CDR1 SGHDN and CDR2 FVKESK. The CDR3 runs to 14 residues. Trimming pared 6 bases from V and 8 bases from J, leaving 16 bases between.

The chain recombines TRBV5-1 with TRBJ1-3; 7 bases agree with TRBD1. This CDR3 region has 16 residues. Germline V gives CDR1 SGHRS, CDR2 YFSETQ. V was pared by 0 bases and J by 0 bases, with 3 bases of the junction left unmatched. As DNA, the CDR3 is TGCGCCAGCAGCTTGGAGGACAGGCCCTCTGGAAACACCATATATTTT. Protein: CASSLEDRPSGNTIYF.

The chain recombines TRBV6-1 with TRBJ2-5; perhaps TRBD2 as D (5 bases). V was trimmed by 2 bases and J by 1 base, leaving 14 bases between them. The germline V gene encodes CDR1 MNHNS and CDR2 SASEGT. The CDR3 contains 16 residues. This CDR3 reads CASSERSGSFQETQYF. In DNA, the CDR3 is TGTGCCAGCAGTGAAAGATCGGGAAGTTTCCAAGAGACCCAGTACTTC.

The chain employs TRBV6-5 and TRBJ2-7, with TRBD2 matching over 8 bases. Germline CDR1 reads MNHEY; CDR2 reads SVGAGI. Trimming took 7 bases from V and 3 from J; bases not matched to a gene: 8. This CDR3 is built from 14 residues. The CDR3 sequence is CASKRAGEGYEQYF. The DNA of the CDR3 is TGTGCCAGCAAGCGAGCGGGGGAGGGCTACGAGCAGTACTTC.

This clone turned up a few times. The chain uses TRBV1 and TRBJ2-3; TRBD2 is taken as the D call from the table, unchecked against the DNA. TRBV1 is reported as a pseudogene. This CDR3 region has 16 residues. The CDR3 is CTSSHSLAGGKYTQYF. For the CDR3, the DNA is TGCACCAGCAGCCACTCACTAGCGGGGGGGAAGTATACGCAGTATTTT.

In this sample, this clone turned up once. This rearrangement joins TRBV6-6 to TRBJ1-4, with D maybe TRBD1 (5 bases). The germline CDR1 and CDR2 sequences are MNHNY and SVGAGI (reference sequence). This CDR3 region has 12 residues. The V gene lost 8 bases and the J gene lost 8 bases, with 12 bases spanning the gap. CDR3: CASLNPGEKLFF. The CDR3 coding sequence is TGTGCCAGCCTGAACCCAGGGGAAAAACTGTTTTTT.

This clone was detected a few times. J is TRBJ1-6 and V is TRBV5-1, with unresolved D. The CDR3 consists of 12 residues. The germline V gene has CDR1 SGHRS and CDR2 YFSETQ. Trimming cost V 0 bases and J 10 bases, with 5 bases left between them. As DNA, the CDR3 is TGCGCCAGCAGCTTGGACCGGTCACCCCTCCACTTT. As protein: CASSLDRSPLHF.

This chain links TRBV7-9 with TRBJ2-5; D is perhaps TRBD1 (5 bases). The CDR3 extends over 17 amino acids. From germline, CDR1 is SEHNR and CDR2 FQNEAQ (reference sequence). V lost 0 bases to trimming and J lost 2 bases, with 16 bases between them. The CDR3 nucleotides read TGTGCCAGCAGCTTAGCGGTGGACATACAATTTCAAGAGACCCAGTACTTC. Protein: CASSLAVDIQFQETQYF.

The chain carries TRBV19 and TRBJ1-3, with D uncertain. This CDR3 has 13 amino acids. Trimming shortened V by 3 bases and J by 8 bases, and 11 bases separated the two germline ends. Germline CDR1 reads LNHDA; CDR2 reads SQIVND (reference sequence). The DNA for the CDR3 is TGTGCCAGTAGTATTGAGGGTATGGACACCATATATTTT. This encodes CASSIEGMDTIYF.

V usage is TRBV9 and J usage is TRBJ2-1; 8 nucleotides agree with TRBD2. This CDR3 is 14 amino acids long. Germline V gene lookup returns CDR1 SGDLS and CDR2 YYNGEE. V shed 2 bases and J 5 bases; nucleotides not matched to a gene: 3. The CDR3 reads CASSVSGADNEQFF. The CDR3 coding sequence is TGTGCCAGCAGCGTTAGCGGGGCAGACAATGAGCAGTTCTTC.

The chain uses TRBV9 and TRBJ1-2; no definite D call. Germline CDR1 reads SGDLS; CDR2 reads YYNGEE. V was clipped by 0 bases and J by 8 bases, with 5 bases between them. CDR3 length: 11 residues. The CDR3 region has the DNA TGTGCCAGCAGCGTAGGAGGGGGCTACACCTTC. Translating it yields CASSVGGGYTF.